Sequencing of this T cell receptor (beta chain) was carried out in a study of blood T cell repertoires in COVID-19. The wider study: Samples of COVID-19 (acute and convalescent) were obtained from the United States, Italy and Spain. From T cells, B-cell-depleted T cells, or PBMCs came the material, which was cDNA or gDNA.

The junction had 7 bases not matched to a gene; V was cut back by 6 bases and J by 6 bases. Germline CDR1 is LNHDA and CDR2 is SQIVND (reference sequence). The CDR3 spans 14 residues. In the original analysis: Amplification with reference gene primers provided the estimates of nucleated cell counts. Clones were read by immunoSEQ multiplex PCR, and TCRdb kept only the in-frame ones, dropping some. V and J calls and clone size come straight from that table; D and trimming were deduced from the DNA. Here the sample spans about 150,000 clones, roughly 90% being singletons. The receptor was isolated from a human donor in a cohort sampled during active COVID-19. Input material: peripheral blood. This chain joins TRBV19 and TRBJ1-5; TRBD1 matches at 8 bases. The CDR3 bases are TGTGCCAGTAGCGTACAGGGGGACGGTCAGCCCCAGCATTTT. Protein: CASSVQGDGQPQHF.